The clone carrying this TCR beta chain has ten or more counts. Thyroid ultrasound and orbital computed tomography, with clinical symptoms and serum thyroxine and TRAb, informed diagnoses. Germline values: CDR1 SNHLY, CDR2 FYNNEI. Trimming took off 6 bases at V and 2 bases at J, with 13 bases between the two ends. This CDR3 is built from 14 residues. This sample is drawn from a study of T cells in Graves' hyperthyroidism and ophthalmopathy. Amplification of TCR beta CDR3 regions used RNA as the template. The HTBI primer set was used in a first-round RT-PCR of the TCR CDR3. Each CDR3 protein is one row after TCRdb ran MiXCR on the multiplex PCR reads. The data contain about 690,000 distinct CDR3 sequences, 15% to 20% of them singletons.

The J gene is TRBJ1-1, the V gene TRBV2, with D perhaps TRBD1 (5 bases). This receptor was identified in a man aged 50 or older with Graves' hyperthyroidism. Sample: blood. CDR3 region: CASRGGTVNTEAFF. The CDR3 DNA reads as TGTGCCAGCAGGGGAGGGACGGTTAACACTGAAGCTTTCTTT. The full variable domain, its missing parts supplied by reference TRBV2 and TRBJ1-1, is EPEVTQTPSHQVTQMGQEVILRCVPISNHLYFYWYRQILGQKVEFLVSFYNNEISEKSEIFDDQFSVERPDGSNFTLKIRSTKLEDSAMYFCASRGGTVNTEAFFGQGTRLTVV.